A single T cell receptor (beta chain) is shown here with its context. This record comes from a study of blood T cells in healthy people across ages. V lost 3 bases, J lost 3 bases, and 8 bases stayed unmatched. CDR3 length equals 16 residues. Germline V gives CDR1 MDHEN, CDR2 SYDVKM. Individuals who donated were healthy Caucasians from Russia aged 6 to 90. A sample-barcoded 5' primer and a J-beta primer mix were used in a second PCR of roughly 6 to 11 cycles. TCRdb used MiXCR to reprocess the 5' RACE reads, holding one entry per CDR3 protein. The sample includes around 850,000 distinct CDR3 sequences, approximately 35% of them seen just once.

Specimen: blood. This rearrangement joins TRBV28 to TRBJ2-5; 9 bases fit TRBD1. The clonotype was recovered from a man aged 18-30 years in good health. CDR3: CASSLRQDRGEETQYF. The CDR3 DNA is TGTGCCAGCAGTTTGCGCCAGGACAGGGGTGAAGAGACCCAGTACTTC.